This entry lists 12 T cell receptor beta chains sequenced from one sample in a study of cytotoxic CD8 clonotypes in ibrutinib-treated CLL. Only in-frame clones appear in the TCRdb table, and some are missing; sequencing was by immunoSEQ multiplex PCR. The profile shows 150,000 or so clones, more than 65% of them singletons. The sequencing used PBMCs, collected after 12 months of ibrutinib treatment. Receptors were obtained from a human donor with chronic lymphocytic leukemia.

A few counts support this clone. The chain recombines TRBV28 with TRBJ2-7; unclear D gene. The V end was cut by 8 bases, the J end by 8 bases, with 4 bases between. CDR3 size: 8 residues. The germline V gene encodes CDR1 MDHEN and CDR2 SYDVKM. CDR3 nucleotides: TGTGCCAGCGGACAGCAGTACTTC. It encodes CASGQQYF.

The chain is built from TRBV6-1 and TRBJ2-3, with D perhaps TRBD2 (6 bases). Deletions cut 6 bases from V and 13 bases from J, with 20 bases between. CDR1 and CDR2 (germline): MNHNS, SASEGT. The CDR3 runs 13 residues. The CDR3 region has the DNA TGTGCCAGCAGGACTGAGGGACTCTCATCGGAGTATTTT. The encoded protein is CASRTEGLSSEYF.

The chain is built from TRBV7-3 and TRBJ2-3; D possibly corresponds to TRBD2 (6 bases). V lost 4 bases and J lost 11, with 13 bases in between. This CDR3 comprises 12 residues. Looked up from germline, CDR1 is SGHTA and CDR2 is FQGTGA. The CDR3 DNA is TGTGCCAGCAGCTCTTACGGGGGAATGCAGTATTTT. Protein: CASSSYGGMQYF.

The J gene is TRBJ2-1, the V gene TRBV6-5, with TRBD1 matching 8 bases. The germline CDR1 and CDR2 sequences are MNHEY and SVGAGI. Trimming removed 6 bases from V and 1 base from J; junction bases left unmatched: 2. This CDR3 comprises 14 residues. The CDR3 DNA reads as TGTGCCAGCAGCCGGACAGGGTCCTACAATGAGCAGTTCTTC. It specifies CASSRTGSYNEQFF.

This chain links TRBV2 with TRBJ2-1, with TRBD2 matching 13 bases. J lost 2 bases, V lost 6 bases, and 7 bases had no gene match. In germline, CDR1 is SNHLY, CDR2 FYNNEI. This CDR3 has 17 amino acids. The CDR3 nucleotides read TGTGCCAGCAGGGGGGGACTAGCGGGGCCAACCTACAATGAGCAGTTCTTC. It is translated as CASRGGLAGPTYNEQFF. Full variable domain (missing parts from reference TRBV2 and TRBJ2-1): EPEVTQTPSHQVTQMGQEVILRCVPISNHLYFYWYRQILGQKVEFLVSFYNNEISEKSEIFDDQFSVERPDGSNFTLKIRSTKLEDSAMYFCASRGGLAGPTYNEQFFGPGTRLTVL.

Details on this clone: Other nucleotide sequences in the sample specify the same CDR3. The CDR3 DNA follows: TGTGCCAGTAGTGGGACAGGGAATCAGCCCCAGCATTTT. Translated: CASSGTGNQPQHF. The rearrangement joins TRBV19 to TRBJ1-5; TRBD1 aligns across 9 bases. The CDR3 runs to 13 residues. V gave up 5 bases and J gave up 4 bases; unmatched junction bases: 0. Germline assignment: CDR1 LNHDA and CDR2 SQIVND (reference sequence).

In regard to this clone: Other DNA variants within this sample encode the same CDR3. This chain links TRBV19 with TRBJ2-2; the D is unclear. V was clipped by 7 bases and J by 1 base, with 10 bases between them. The CDR3 covers 14 residues. Germline CDR1 reads LNHDA; CDR2 reads SQIVND (reference sequence). The CDR3 here is CASTPRRNTGELFF. DNA of the CDR3: TGTGCCAGTACCCCTAGGAGGAACACCGGGGAGCTGTTTTTT. The whole variable domain, filled in from reference TRBV19 and TRBJ2-2, reads DGGITQSPKYLFRKEGQNVTLSCEQNLNHDAMYWYRQDPGQGLRLIYYSQIVNDFQKGDIAEGYSVSREKKESFPLTVTSAQKNPTAFYLCASTPRRNTGELFFGEGSRLTVL.

This chain links TRBV18 with TRBJ2-1; 7 bases fit TRBD2. J lost 7 bases, V lost 3 bases, and 12 bases had no gene match. CDR3 length: 16 amino acids. CDR1 is KGHSH, CDR2 LQKENI, per germline. Here the CDR3 reads CASSPFGGGPDNEQFF. The CDR3 nucleotides are TGTGCCAGCTCACCTTTTGGGGGAGGGCCAGATAATGAGCAGTTCTTC. The whole variable domain, remainder taken from reference TRBV18 and TRBJ2-1, is NAGVMQNPRHLVRRRGQEARLRCSPMKGHSHVYWYRQLPEEGLKFMVYLQKENIIDESGMPKERFSAEFPKEGPSILRIQQVVRGDSAAYFCASSPFGGGPDNEQFFGPGTRLTVL.

V usage is TRBV4-3 and J usage is TRBJ1-3; 10 bases line up with TRBD1. Germline trimming cut 4 bases from V and 7 bases from J; bases unmatched to any gene: 7. The germline V gene encodes CDR1 LGHNA and CDR2 YSLEER. CDR3 size: 15 residues. The CDR3 DNA follows: TGCGCCAGCAGCCGCACGACAGGGGGCTGGAACACCATATATTTT. Protein sequence: CASSRTTGGWNTIYF.

This clone was counted only a few times. This chain links TRBV6-5 with TRBJ2-7; TRBD2 aligns across 9 bases. Trimming removed 10 bases from V and 7 bases from J; junction bases left unmatched: 14. Looked up from germline, CDR1 is MNHEY and CDR2 is SVGAGI. The length of the CDR3 is 14 residues. The CDR3 loop is CATRDSGSSREQYF. The CDR3 DNA reads as TGTGCCACCAGGGATAGCGGGAGCTCTCGAGAGCAGTACTTC.

This clone was picked up one time. V usage is TRBV28 and J usage is TRBJ2-5; D is ambiguous. The germline gives CDR1 MDHEN, CDR2 SYDVKM. CDR3 length equals 12 residues. The ends were cut back, 5 bases at V and 5 bases at J, with 9 bases in the middle. The CDR3 DNA follows: TGTGCCAGCAGTGAAATGGGGGAGACCCAGTACTTC. Its protein is CASSEMGETQYF.

The genes are TRBV14 and TRBJ1-4; weak D call: TRBD1 (6 bases). This CDR3 spans 15 amino acids. V lost 4 bases and J lost 3, with 12 bases in between. The germline V gene has CDR1 SGHDN and CDR2 FVKESK. In DNA, the CDR3 is TGTGCCAGCAGCCGAGCAGGGGCGGCTAATGAAAAACTGTTTTTT. Translation gives CASSRAGAANEKLFF.